Shown below are 9 T cell receptor beta chains from a single sample sequenced in a study of control samples from healthy donors and cancer patients. Produced via immunoSEQ multiplex PCR; TCRdb's table is partial and in-frame only. The sample records 130,000 or so clones, roughly nine tenths being singletons. Input material: blood. These receptor sequences come from a man between 18 and 29 years old in good health.

V and J are TRBV4-1 and TRBJ2-5; 12 bases are shared with TRBD2. CDR1 is MGHRA, CDR2 YSYEKL, per germline. The CDR3 is made up of 15 amino acids. J lost 5 bases, V lost 2 bases, and 3 bases had no gene match. The CDR3 spells CASSQRTSGVETQYF. CDR3 DNA: TGCGCCAGCAGCCAAAGGACTAGCGGGGTGGAGACCCAGTACTTC.

CDR3 region: CASSLEGRREIDTQYF. In DNA form, the CDR3 reads TGCGCCAGCAGCTTGGAAGGGCGCAGGGAAATAGATACGCAGTATTTT. The chain is built from TRBV5-1 and TRBJ2-3; TRBD1 might be the D (5 bases). CDR3 length: 16 residues. Germline CDR1 reads SGHRS; CDR2 reads YFSETQ. Trimming removed 0 bases from V and 5 bases from J, with 16 bases in between.

This sequence joins TRBV29-1 and TRBJ2-7, with 7 bases matching TRBD2. Germline-derived CDR1 and CDR2 are SQVTM and ANQGSEA. V lost 0 bases and J lost 2; bases outside the gene matches: 4. This CDR3 is 14 amino acids long. Written as DNA, the CDR3 is TGCAGCGTTGAAGACCCCGGGACTACCTACGAGCAGTACTTC. It yields the protein CSVEDPGTTYEQYF.

This chain uses TRBV6-2 or TRBV6-3 with TRBJ1-2, with 7 bases fitting TRBD1. V shed 2 bases, J shed 2 bases, and the junction held 5 bases outside the gene matches. CDR3 length: 15 residues. Germline values: CDR1 MNHEY, CDR2 SVGEGT. CDR3 DNA: TGTGCCAGCAGTTACACCGGGACAGAAAACTATGGCTACACCTTC. It translates to CASSYTGTENYGYTF.

The chain joins TRBV5-1 to TRBJ2-7; D assignment may be TRBD1 or TRBD2 (5 bases each). CDR3 length: 17 amino acids. V lost 4 bases, J lost 5 bases, and 25 bases lay in between. Per germline, CDR1 SGHRS and CDR2 YFSETQ. The CDR3 here is CASSKNIGGLGVDEQYF. The DNA of the CDR3 is TGCGCCAGCAGCAAAAATATTGGGGGATTGGGCGTCGACGAGCAGTACTTC.

The chain couples TRBV11-1 to TRBJ2-1; 11 bases are a match to TRBD2. The CDR3 length is 15 residues. Unmatched junction bases numbered 7, after V lost 5 bases and J lost 7 bases. From germline, CDR1 is SGHAT and CDR2 FQDESV (reference sequence). The CDR3 reads CASSLGLAGGNEQFF. CDR3 coding DNA: TGTGCCAGCAGCCTAGGACTAGCGGGTGGGAATGAGCAGTTCTTC.

This clone appeared a few times. The rearrangement joins TRBV19 to TRBJ1-5; no clear D. The CDR3 covers 13 residues. Germline loops: CDR1 LNHDA, CDR2 SQIVND (reference sequence). Between the trimmed V and J ends, which lost 2 bases and 8 bases, there was a span of 10 bases. The DNA for the CDR3 is TGTGCCAGTAGTATAATATATAGGGAGCCCCAGCATTTT. This sequence encodes CASSIIYREPQHF.

The rearrangement uses TRBV18 and TRBJ1-2; D is perhaps TRBD1 (5 bases). Trimming took 3 bases from V and 2 from J, leaving 10 bases between them. The CDR3 spans 14 residues. Germline V gives CDR1 KGHSH, CDR2 LQKENI. The CDR3 sequence: CASSPAWGNYGYTF. The CDR3 DNA reads as TGTGCCAGCTCACCGGCGTGGGGGAACTATGGCTACACCTTC.

The chain recombines TRBV19 with TRBJ1-4; D is possibly TRBD1 (6 bases). There are 16 residues in the CDR3. V gave up 7 bases and J gave up 8 bases, with 23 bases separating them. Germline V CDR1 and CDR2: LNHDA, SQIVND (reference sequence). CDR3 in DNA: TGTGCCAGTAAGGAAGCGAGGACAGAGCCCCTGGAAAAACTGTTTTTT. Translated: CASKEARTEPLEKLFF.